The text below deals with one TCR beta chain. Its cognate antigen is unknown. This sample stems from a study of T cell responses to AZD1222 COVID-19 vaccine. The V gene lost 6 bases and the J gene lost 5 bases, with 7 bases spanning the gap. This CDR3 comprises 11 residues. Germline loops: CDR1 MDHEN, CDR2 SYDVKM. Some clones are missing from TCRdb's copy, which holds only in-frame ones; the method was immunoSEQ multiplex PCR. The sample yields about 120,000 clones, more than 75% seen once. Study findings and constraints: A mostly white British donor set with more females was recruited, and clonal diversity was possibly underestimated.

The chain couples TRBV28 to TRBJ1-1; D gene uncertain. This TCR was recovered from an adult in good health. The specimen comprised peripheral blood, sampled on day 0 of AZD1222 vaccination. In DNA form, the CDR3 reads TGTGCCAGCAGGACCGCGACTGAAGCTTTCTTT. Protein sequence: CASRTATEAFF.